One sample yielded the 22 T cell receptor beta chains listed below, sequenced in a study of CD8 T cells in Susac syndrome. A quantity of about 0.5 to 1 ug RNA underwent reverse transcription using random hexamers. TCRdb re-analysed the immunoSEQ multiplex PCR reads in MiXCR, keeping a single row per CDR3 protein. The sample lists roughly 180,000 distinct CDR3 sequences, about 95% occurring once. Sequenced: CD4+ T cells from PBMCs. The receptors stem from a human donor in good health.

The CDR3 coding sequence is TGTGCCAGCGGTCGGGGGGGCCCAGCCAAAAACATTCAGTACTTC. It encodes CASGRGGPAKNIQYF. This rearrangement joins TRBV7-2 to TRBJ2-4; TRBD2 agrees at 8 bases. This CDR3 comprises 15 residues. Germline V gene lookup returns CDR1 SGHTA and CDR2 FQGNSA. The ends lost 8 bases at V and 0 bases at J; junction bases unmatched: 6.

The chain employs TRBV7-3 and TRBJ2-5; 8 nucleotides match TRBD1. The germline V gene encodes CDR1 SGHTA and CDR2 FQGTGA. With V trimmed by 5 bases and J by 5 bases, 4 bases remained unmatched. The CDR3 runs 13 residues. The CDR3 protein is CASSPRQGETQYF. The CDR3, as DNA: TGTGCCAGCAGCCCCCGACAGGGGGAGACCCAGTACTTC.

The gene calls are TRBV24-1 and TRBJ2-1; D not resolved. V lost 2 bases and J 7 bases, leaving 17 bases between the germline ends. The CDR3 extends over 16 amino acids. Germline V lookup: CDR1 KGHDR, CDR2 SFDVKD. CDR3 residues: CATSDSAGLPRNEQFF. For the CDR3, the DNA is TGTGCCACCAGTGATTCGGCAGGCCTCCCAAGGAATGAGCAGTTCTTC.

The chain recombines TRBV11-2 with TRBJ2-3; D gene uncertain. V was pared by 5 bases and J by 4 bases, with 13 bases between. The CDR3 totals 14 residues. Germline V gene lookup returns CDR1 SGHAT and CDR2 FQNNGV. The CDR3 DNA follows: TGTGCCAGCAGCCCCCGACTCGGTGCAGATACGCAGTATTTT. Encoded protein: CASSPRLGADTQYF.

The chain couples TRBV20-1 to TRBJ1-2; no firm D call. V dropped 3 bases and J dropped 6 bases, with 8 bases sitting between them. Germline V lookup: CDR1 DFQATT, CDR2 SNEGSKA (reference sequence). CDR3 length: 11 residues. The CDR3 protein is CSARQVHGYTF. The CDR3 DNA sequence: TGCAGTGCTAGGCAGGTACATGGCTACACCTTC.

V usage is TRBV14 and J usage is TRBJ1-1; D is perhaps TRBD1 (5 bases). Germline values: CDR1 SGHDN, CDR2 FVKESK. The CDR3 loop spans 16 amino acids. The V gene lost 4 bases and the J gene lost 6 bases, with 21 bases spanning the gap. The CDR3, as DNA: TGTGCCAGCAGCCTCCCTCGGGGCCCAACTGGCGCTGAAGCTTTCTTT. This encodes CASSLPRGPTGAEAFF.

V usage is TRBV7-2 and J usage is TRBJ2-1, with D uncertain. The germline gives CDR1 SGHTA, CDR2 FQGNSA. This CDR3 spans 13 amino acids. Trimming took 0 bases from V and 3 from J, leaving 3 bases between them. CDR3 protein: CASSLAVYNEQFF. The CDR3 coding sequence is TGTGCCAGCAGCTTAGCTGTCTACAATGAGCAGTTCTTC.

The V and J genes are TRBV7-9 and TRBJ2-1; 12 bases map to TRBD2. J gave up 8 bases and V 5 bases, and 10 bases lay outside the gene matches. CDR1 and CDR2 from the germline V gene are SEHNR and FQNEAQ (reference sequence). The CDR3 has 16 amino acids. DNA of the CDR3: TGTGCCAGCAGCCTTCTAGCGGGAGGGATTTTCGATGAGCAGTTCTTC. This codes for CASSLLAGGIFDEQFF.

V and J are TRBV28 and TRBJ2-4, with D maybe TRBD2 (6 bases). This CDR3 has 15 residues. Germline V gene sequence: CDR1 MDHEN, CDR2 SYDVKM. Between the trimmed V and J ends, which lost 6 bases and 10 bases, there was a span of 22 bases. CDR3 region: CASSPRLGRVWIQYF. CDR3 sequence (DNA): TGTGCCAGCAGCCCGAGACTAGGAAGGGTTTGGATTCAGTACTTC.

The rearrangement links TRBV7-2 to TRBJ1-2, with 11 bases aligning to TRBD1. The V gene end was trimmed by 6 bases and the J gene end by 5 bases; junction bases not matched to a gene: 5. Germline CDR1 and CDR2: SGHTA and FQGNSA. CDR3 length: 14 residues. DNA of the CDR3: TGTGCCAGCAGGTTCGGACAGGGGGCTTATGGCTACACCTTC. It codes for CASRFGQGAYGYTF.

The chain is built from TRBV3-1 and TRBJ2-2, with 9 bases fitting TRBD1. From germline, CDR1 is LGHDT and CDR2 YNNKEL (reference sequence). With V trimmed by 4 bases and J by 3 bases, 6 bases remained unmatched. There are 16 residues in the CDR3. This CDR3 is CASSRTQGAYTGELFF. CDR3 nucleotide sequence: TGTGCCAGCAGCCGAACACAGGGGGCTTACACCGGGGAGCTGTTTTTT.

V is TRBV9 and J is TRBJ2-5; TRBD1 agrees at 9 bases. The CDR3 runs to 13 residues. Germline V gene sequence: CDR1 SGDLS, CDR2 YYNGEE. V shed 4 bases, J shed 5 bases, and the junction held 3 bases outside the gene matches. The CDR3 sequence is CASSNGQGETQYF. Written as DNA, the CDR3 is TGTGCCAGCAGCAACGGACAGGGGGAGACCCAGTACTTC.

This chain uses TRBV2 with TRBJ2-1, with D possibly being TRBD2 (5 bases). This CDR3 is 13 amino acids long. V dropped 4 bases and J dropped 8 bases, with 12 bases sitting between them. Germline assignment: CDR1 SNHLY and CDR2 FYNNEI. CDR3 residues: CASSAEVGHEQFF. DNA for the CDR3: TGTGCCAGCAGTGCGGAGGTAGGGCATGAGCAGTTCTTC.

The chain recombines TRBV2 with TRBJ1-5, with TRBD1 as a possible D gene (5 bases). V was clipped by 6 bases and J by 5 bases, with 17 bases between them. CDR1 is SNHLY and CDR2 is FYNNEI in the germline V gene. This CDR3 comprises 15 residues. The CDR3 sequence: CASSRGGAGDQPQHF. The CDR3 DNA follows: TGTGCCAGCAGCCGAGGAGGGGCTGGCGATCAGCCCCAGCATTTT. The variable domain in full, with the rest retrieved from reference TRBV2 and TRBJ1-5, is EPEVTQTPSHQVTQMGQEVILRCVPISNHLYFYWYRQILGQKVEFLVSFYNNEISEKSEIFDDQFSVERPDGSNFTLKIRSTKLEDSAMYFCASSRGGAGDQPQHFGDGTRLSIL.

The J gene is TRBJ2-3, the V gene TRBV18, with a tentative D call TRBD2 (6 bases). V lost 2 bases and J lost 6, with 12 bases in between. The CDR3 spans 14 residues. Germline-derived CDR1 and CDR2 are KGHSH and LQKENI. In DNA form, the CDR3 reads TGTGCCAGCTCACCATCCCTAGCGAGGGATACGCAGTATTTT. This codes for CASSPSLARDTQYF.

The chain couples TRBV7-9 to TRBJ2-1; 13 positions agree with TRBD2. The ends lost 0 bases at V and 9 bases at J; junction bases unmatched: 2. CDR3 length: 15 amino acids. In germline, CDR1 is SEHNR, CDR2 FQNEAQ (reference sequence). CDR3: CASSLATSGRAEQFF. The DNA for the CDR3 is TGTGCCAGCAGCTTAGCTACTAGCGGGAGGGCTGAGCAGTTCTTC.

CDR3 amino acids: CASSFVPPDYTGELFF. CDR3 DNA: TGTGCCAGCAGTTTCGTCCCCCCTGATTACACCGGGGAGCTGTTTTTT. This rearrangement joins TRBV12-3 or TRBV12-4 to TRBJ2-2; D gene unclear. CDR3 size: 16 residues. The V end lost 3 bases, the J end lost 3 bases, and 14 bases lay between the germline ends.

The V and J genes are TRBV28 and TRBJ1-2; D not resolved. The CDR3 runs 10 residues. Trimming pared 4 bases from V and 4 bases from J, leaving 1 base between. The germline V gene encodes CDR1 MDHEN and CDR2 SYDVKM. The CDR3 coding sequence is TGTGCCAGCAGTTCCTATGGCTACACCTTC. This codes for CASSSYGYTF.

The chain recombines TRBV29-1 with TRBJ1-1, with D hard to call. Germline assignment: CDR1 SQVTM and CDR2 ANQGSEA. V gave up 5 bases and J gave up 1 base, with 11 bases separating them. The CDR3 is 13 residues long. As DNA, the CDR3 is TGCAGCGTTCACTCCTTAGGGAACACTGAAGCTTTCTTT. Translation gives CSVHSLGNTEAFF.

The chain uses TRBV28 and TRBJ2-1; TRBD2 might be the D (5 bases). This CDR3 has 16 residues. Trimming left V 2 bases short and J 4 bases short, with 15 bases between. Germline V CDR1 and CDR2: MDHEN, SYDVKM. CDR3 loop: CASSLPEAVSYNEQFF. The CDR3 nucleotides are TGTGCCAGCAGTTTACCCGAAGCGGTTTCATACAATGAGCAGTTCTTC. Full variable domain (remainder filled in from reference TRBV28 and TRBJ2-1): DVKVTQSSRYLVKRTGEKVFLECVQDMDHENMFWYRQDPGLGLRLIYFSYDVKMKEKGDIPEGYSVSREKKERFSLILESASTNQTSMYLCASSLPEAVSYNEQFFGPGTRLTVL.

The chain employs TRBV4-3 and TRBJ2-1, with D possibly being TRBD1 or TRBD2 (7 bases each). Germline V gene data show CDR1 as LGHNA and CDR2 as YSLEER. The CDR3 consists of 15 residues. Trimming took off 4 bases at V and 5 bases at J, with 15 bases between the two ends. This chain's CDR3 is CASSPGGGSHNEQFF. The CDR3 DNA reads TGCGCCAGCAGCCCAGGGGGAGGGTCCCACAATGAGCAGTTCTTC.

The chain uses TRBV7-9 and TRBJ2-7; TRBD1 agrees at 10 bases. V lost 5 bases, J lost 1 base, and 11 bases stayed unmatched. Per the germline V gene, CDR1 is SEHNR and CDR2 is FQNEAQ (reference sequence). This CDR3 is built from 17 residues. CDR3 DNA: TGTGCCAGCAGCCCCGCCGGGGACAGGGGACAATCCTACGAGCAGTACTTC. Translation gives CASSPAGDRGQSYEQYF.